This T cell receptor (beta chain) came from a study of cytomegalovirus exposure and HLA in healthy donors. Study-level background: Earlier findings included about 120 million unique TCR beta sequences obtained from 150 million to 200 million T cells.

13 Jbeta primers and 60 Vbeta primers were used for the PCR. Authors' processing steps: In a later analysis, of 84 million or so unique beta chains, about 12 million appeared in at least two donors. Sequencing used immunoSEQ multiplex PCR; TCRdb keeps in-frame clones, though not all of them. V and J calls and clone size are given by that table; D and trimming were obtained from the DNA. The sample has approximately 130,000 clones, approximately 85% seen once. Study outcomes and limitations: In a later analysis, donors in an Asian-associated ancestry cluster reportedly had fewer N-insertions in productive TCRs than the cohort mean. The listing of some 170 TCR beta chains classed them as cytomegalovirus-associated.

To note about this clone: Its antigen is not identified.

J was trimmed by 5 bases and V by 3 bases; bases with no gene match: 14. Germline V gives CDR1 SGHRS, CDR2 YFSETQ. The CDR3 length is 17 residues. The source material was PBMCs. The rearrangement links TRBV5-1 to TRBJ2-3; 8 nucleotides match TRBD2. The TCR originated in a woman in her 50s in good health and CMV-seropositive. The CDR3: CASSSTTSGGGQDTQYF. CDR3 sequence (DNA): TGCGCCAGCAGCTCCACTACTAGCGGAGGGGGGCAAGATACGCAGTATTTT.